These 20 T cell receptor beta chains were all obtained from the same sample, sequenced in a study of Graves' ophthalmopathy and Graves' hyperthyroidism. Scientists amplified the TCR beta CDR3 regions from RNA transcripts. Second-round multiplex PCR came after first-round RT-PCR with HTBI primers. TCRdb redid the calling of the multiplex PCR reads with MiXCR, one entry per CDR3 protein. Counted here are around 170,000 distinct CDR3 sequences, about 40% occurring once; the ten biggest clones make up around 5.8%. The sample was peripheral blood. The receptors originated from a middle-aged woman with Graves' ophthalmopathy.

This clonotype has only a few counts. The V and J genes are TRBV12-3 or TRBV12-4 and TRBJ1-5, with D possibly matching TRBD1 (5 bases). This CDR3 region has 15 residues. V was trimmed by 0 bases and J by 1 base, leaving 7 bases between them. CDR3 DNA: TGTGCCAGCAGTTTAGCGGGACGGAGCAATCAGCCCCAGCATTTT. Translation: CASSLAGRSNQPQHF.

The genes are TRBV11-1 and TRBJ1-1; the D is unclear. The ends were cut back, 6 bases at V and 4 bases at J, with 12 bases in the middle. In germline, CDR1 is SGHAT, CDR2 FQDESV (reference sequence). This CDR3 has 13 amino acids. CDR3 nucleotide sequence: TGTGCCAGCAGGAAGGGATCGGGCACTGAAGCTTTCTTT. It translates to CASRKGSGTEAFF.

Many counts were recorded for this clonotype. This chain connects TRBV11-2 to TRBJ1-6; 8 nucleotides agree with TRBD1. V lost 3 bases and J lost 7; bases outside the gene matches: 8. The germline CDR1 and CDR2 sequences are SGHAT and FQNNGV. The CDR3 extends over 16 amino acids. CDR3 residues: CASSLFQGAENSPLHF. The CDR3, as DNA: TGTGCCAGCAGCTTGTTCCAGGGGGCGGAGAATTCACCCCTCCACTTT.

This clonotype was seen a single time. CDR3 residues: CASSDRGRPDYGYTF. The CDR3 nucleotides are TGTGCCAGCAGTGATAGGGGACGGCCTGATTATGGCTACACCTTC. The V and J genes are TRBV2 and TRBJ1-2; a possible D gene is TRBD1 (5 bases). This CDR3 region has 15 residues. CDR1 and CDR2 from the germline V gene are SNHLY and FYNNEI. Trimming took off 3 bases at V and 5 bases at J, with 16 bases between the two ends.

This clonotype was recorded at least ten times. The genes are TRBV19 and TRBJ2-7; D is perhaps TRBD1 (6 bases). In germline, CDR1 is LNHDA, CDR2 SQIVND (reference sequence). The V gene lost 5 bases and the J gene lost 3 bases, with 17 bases spanning the gap. This CDR3 spans 15 amino acids. The CDR3 coding sequence is TGTGCCAGTAGTCTACGGACAGATCGGGACTACGAGCAGTACTTC. It yields the protein CASSLRTDRDYEQYF.

This clonotype was found many times. The rearrangement uses TRBV29-1 and TRBJ2-5; 12 positions agree with TRBD2. Trimming removed 5 bases from V and 5 bases from J; junction bases left unmatched: 12. The CDR3 is 16 amino acids. Germline-derived CDR1 and CDR2 are SQVTM and ANQGSEA. The CDR3 spells CSVYGLAGTKRETQYF. The CDR3 bases are TGCAGCGTTTATGGACTAGCGGGAACAAAACGGGAGACCCAGTACTTC. The full variable domain, completed using reference TRBV29-1 and TRBJ2-5, is SAVISQKPSRDICQRGTSLTIQCQVDSQVTMMFWYRQQPGQSLTLIATANQGSEATYESGFVIDKFPISRPNLTFSTLTVSNMSPEDSSIYLCSVYGLAGTKRETQYFGPGTRLLVL.

This clonotype was seen a single time. J is TRBJ2-5 and V is TRBV7-2, with D possibly being TRBD2 (5 bases). The CDR3 runs 15 residues. V dropped 3 bases and J dropped 5 bases, with 16 bases sitting between them. CDR1 is SGHTA and CDR2 is FQGNSA in the germline V gene. The CDR3 DNA reads as TGTGCCAGCAGCTTTGAAAAACCTAGGGAGGAGACCCAGTACTTC. It codes for CASSFEKPREETQYF.

This clonotype was seen repeatedly, ten times or more. CDR3 protein: CASCSARGSSYEQYF. In DNA form, the CDR3 reads TGTGCCAGCTGCTCCGCCCGGGGCAGCTCCTACGAGCAGTACTTC. The rearrangement links TRBV12-3 or TRBV12-4 to TRBJ2-7; either TRBD1 or TRBD2 may supply D (5 bases each). Trimming took off 8 bases at V and 0 bases at J, with 17 bases between the two ends. The CDR3 spans 15 residues.

This clonotype has at least ten counts. V gene TRBV5-1 combines with J gene TRBJ1-5; no definite D call. V was shortened by 4 bases and J by 8 bases, with 13 bases between the two germline ends. The CDR3 covers 13 residues. Germline CDR1 SGHRS, CDR2 YFSETQ. CDR3 loop: CASSQLVGEPQHF. DNA for the CDR3: TGCGCCAGCAGCCAACTCGTCGGGGAGCCCCAGCATTTT.

The chain links TRBV28 to TRBJ2-5, with D perhaps matching TRBD1 or TRBD2 (5 bases each). The germline V gene has CDR1 MDHEN and CDR2 SYDVKM. The ends were cut back, 3 bases at V and 5 bases at J, with 13 bases in the middle. The CDR3 sequence is 14 residues long. CDR3 region: CASSFRDRPETQYF. CDR3 nucleotide sequence: TGTGCCAGCAGTTTCCGGGACCGTCCGGAGACCCAGTACTTC.

This clonotype was counted at least ten times. The genes are TRBV12-3 or TRBV12-4 and TRBJ2-5, with TRBD1 identical over 9 bases. The J segment lost 5 bases and the V segment lost 4 bases, leaving 5 bases of the junction unmatched. The CDR3 sequence is 14 residues long. CDR3 loop: CASSSQGAGETQYF. The CDR3 nucleotides are TGTGCCAGCAGTTCACAGGGGGCAGGGGAGACCCAGTACTTC.

This chain joins TRBV10-3 and TRBJ2-7; D is ambiguous. There are 11 residues in the CDR3. V gave up 4 bases and J gave up 5 bases, with 6 bases separating them. Germline V lookup: CDR1 ENHRY, CDR2 SYGVKD. The CDR3, as DNA: TGTGCCATCAGTGGACGGAACGAGCAGTACTTC. As protein: CAISGRNEQYF.

The V and J genes are TRBV6-2 or TRBV6-3 and TRBJ2-7; 7 bases match TRBD2. CDR3 size: 14 residues. V lost 0 bases to trimming and J lost 7 bases; unmatched junction nucleotides: 6. CDR1 is MNHEY, CDR2 SVGEGT, per germline. CDR3 loop: CASSYSGGPREQYF. The CDR3 DNA follows: TGTGCCAGCAGTTACTCGGGAGGGCCAAGGGAGCAGTACTTC.

This clonotype was seen repeatedly, ten times or more. The chain carries TRBV7-9 and TRBJ1-1, with D perhaps TRBD1 (5 bases). Trimming took 8 bases from V and 8 from J, leaving 18 bases between them. Germline V gene data show CDR1 as SEHNR and CDR2 as FQNEAQ (reference sequence). CDR3 length equals 13 residues. The CDR3 here is CASEPTQGSEAFF. CDR3 coding DNA: TGTGCCAGCGAGCCTACTCAGGGCTCCGAAGCTTTCTTT.

V usage is TRBV12-3 or TRBV12-4 and J usage is TRBJ1-3; the match to TRBD1 covers 7 bases. CDR3 size: 15 residues. With 5 bases clipped from V and 0 bases from J, the junction kept 4 bases outside the gene matches. The CDR3 DNA reads TGTGCCAGCAGTGACAGGGTGATCTCTGGAAACACCATATATTTT. Amino acids: CASSDRVISGNTIYF.

Ten or more counts support this clonotype. The genes are TRBV9 and TRBJ1-2; D uncertain. The CDR3 is 14 residues long. Trimming stripped 1 base from V and 1 base from J, with 8 bases between. CDR1 SGDLS and CDR2 YYNGEE come from the germline V gene. The CDR3 region is CASSVSGFNYGYTF. In nucleotides, the CDR3 is TGTGCCAGCAGCGTATCCGGATTTAACTATGGCTACACCTTC.

The chain couples TRBV27 to TRBJ2-2; possible D gene TRBD1, 6 bases. With 7 bases removed from V and 5 bases from J, the gap between germline ends came to 11 bases. CDR3 size: 13 residues. The V gene's germline CDR1 is MNHEY and CDR2 SMNVEV (reference sequence). CDR3 sequence reads: CASTIRGTGELFF. The CDR3 coding sequence is TGTGCCAGCACCATCAGGGGTACCGGGGAGCTGTTTTTT.

There are a few counts of this clonotype. The chain is built from TRBV6-5 and TRBJ2-2, with D uncertain. The V gene lost 0 bases and the J gene lost 4 bases, with 6 bases spanning the gap. CDR3 length: 14 residues. Per germline, CDR1 MNHEY and CDR2 SVGAGI. CDR3 region: CASSYSMFTGELFF. The CDR3 bases are TGTGCCAGCAGTTACTCGATGTTCACCGGGGAGCTGTTTTTT.

CDR3 nucleotides: TGTGCCAGCTGTATAAGTGGTGGGGTCCCTGAAGCTTTCTTT. Protein product: CASCISGGVPEAFF. The chain employs TRBV2 and TRBJ1-1; unclear D gene. Trimming shortened V by 8 bases and J by 6 bases, and 19 bases separated the two germline ends. The CDR3 contains 14 residues. Germline-derived CDR1 and CDR2 are SNHLY and FYNNEI.

There are many counts of this clonotype. Written as DNA, the CDR3 is TGTGCCAGCAGTGTAAGCATGAACACTGAAGCTTTCTTT. It translates to CASSVSMNTEAFF. The V call is TRBV2, the J call TRBJ1-1, with unresolved D. CDR1 is SNHLY and CDR2 is FYNNEI in the germline V gene. The V gene lost 4 bases and the J gene lost 0 bases, with 6 bases spanning the gap. This CDR3 comprises 13 residues.